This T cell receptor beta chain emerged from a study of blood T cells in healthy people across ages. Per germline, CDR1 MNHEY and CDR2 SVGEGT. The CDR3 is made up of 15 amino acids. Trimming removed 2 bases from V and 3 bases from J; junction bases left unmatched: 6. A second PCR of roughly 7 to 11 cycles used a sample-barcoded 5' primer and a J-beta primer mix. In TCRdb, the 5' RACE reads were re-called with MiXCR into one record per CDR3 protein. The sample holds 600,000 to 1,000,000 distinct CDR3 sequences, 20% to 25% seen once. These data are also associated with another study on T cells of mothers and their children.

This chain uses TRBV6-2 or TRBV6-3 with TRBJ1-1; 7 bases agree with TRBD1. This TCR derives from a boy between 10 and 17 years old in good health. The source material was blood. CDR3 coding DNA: TGTGCCAGCAGTTACGCAGACAGGGCCGACACTGAAGCTTTCTTT. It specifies CASSYADRADTEAFF.